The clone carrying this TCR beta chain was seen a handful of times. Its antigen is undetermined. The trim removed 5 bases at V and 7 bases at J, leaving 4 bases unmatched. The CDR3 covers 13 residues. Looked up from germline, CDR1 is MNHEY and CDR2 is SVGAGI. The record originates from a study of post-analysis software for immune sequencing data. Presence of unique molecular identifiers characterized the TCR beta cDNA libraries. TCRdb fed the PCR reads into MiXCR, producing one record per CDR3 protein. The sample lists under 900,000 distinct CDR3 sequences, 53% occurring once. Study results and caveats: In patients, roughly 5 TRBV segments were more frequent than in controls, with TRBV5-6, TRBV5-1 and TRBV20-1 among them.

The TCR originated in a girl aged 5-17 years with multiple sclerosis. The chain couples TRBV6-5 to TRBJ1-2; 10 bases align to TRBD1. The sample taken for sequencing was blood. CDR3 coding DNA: TGTGCCAGCAGTCGACAGGGGGCGGGTGGCTACACCTTC. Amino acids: CASSRQGAGGYTF.